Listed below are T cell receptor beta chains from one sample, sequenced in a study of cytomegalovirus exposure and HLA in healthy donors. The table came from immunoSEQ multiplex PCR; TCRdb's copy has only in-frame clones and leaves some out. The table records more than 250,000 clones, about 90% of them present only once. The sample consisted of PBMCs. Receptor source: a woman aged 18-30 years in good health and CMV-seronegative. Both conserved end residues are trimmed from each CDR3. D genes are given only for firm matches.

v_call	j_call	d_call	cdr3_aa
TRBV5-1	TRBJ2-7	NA	ASSLAGGSYEQY
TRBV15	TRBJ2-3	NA	ATSGPRGGATASTDTQY
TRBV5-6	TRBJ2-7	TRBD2	ASSSLAGSYEQY
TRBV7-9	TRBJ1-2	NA	SSSLETGQSPFL
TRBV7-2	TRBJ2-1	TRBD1	ASSFPRDRNEQF
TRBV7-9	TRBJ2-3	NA	SSSLSGSQGQY
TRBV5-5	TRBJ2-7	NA	ASSRNGGPSYEQY
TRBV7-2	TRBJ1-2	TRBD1	ASSSRQGREGYT
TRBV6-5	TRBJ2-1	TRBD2	ASSWTSGGPYNEQF
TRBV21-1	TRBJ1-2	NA	ASSKANDRGGFGKGYT
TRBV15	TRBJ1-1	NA	ATSREWTEKAF
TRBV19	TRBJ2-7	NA	ASTSGTLLGEQY
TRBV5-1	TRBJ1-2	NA	ASSLDSSYGYT
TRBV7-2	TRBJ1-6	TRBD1	ASSALTGGVVPINSPLH
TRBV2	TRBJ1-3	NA	ASTRTQGVGNTIY
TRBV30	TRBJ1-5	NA	AWSVSQGFNQPQH
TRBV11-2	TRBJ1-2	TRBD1	ASSPGTVSDGYT
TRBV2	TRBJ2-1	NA	ASTTWNEQF
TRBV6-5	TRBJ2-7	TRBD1	ASSRETGGSYEQY
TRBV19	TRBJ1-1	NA	ASSFLSRNTEAF
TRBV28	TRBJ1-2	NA	ASSLLSGYT
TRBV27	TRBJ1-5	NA	ASSIRGGDQPQH
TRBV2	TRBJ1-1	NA	ASTGNTEAF
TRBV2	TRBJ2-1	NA	ASSDGRGNEQF
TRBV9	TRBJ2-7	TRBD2	ASSPGRGSSYEQY
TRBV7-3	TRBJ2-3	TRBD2	ASSLTAAGTSGTDTQY
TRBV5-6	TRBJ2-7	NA	ASTQGPALYEQY
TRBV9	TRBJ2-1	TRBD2	ASSIGTTNEQF
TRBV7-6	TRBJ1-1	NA	ASSAGGNTEAF
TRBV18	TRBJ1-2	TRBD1	ASSPVGTGDGYT
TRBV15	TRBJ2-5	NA	ATSRDAETQY
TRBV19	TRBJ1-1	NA	ASSPTWTENTEAF
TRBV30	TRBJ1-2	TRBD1	AWSLLHGTGERGYGYT
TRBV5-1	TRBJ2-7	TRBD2	ASSLDPGGGYEQY
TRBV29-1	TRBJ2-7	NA	SVSEGPYEQY
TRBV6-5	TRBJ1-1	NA	ASRTRVFTSEAF
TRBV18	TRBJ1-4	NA	ASSQDRSTNEKLF
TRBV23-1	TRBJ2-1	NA	AVRGFRF
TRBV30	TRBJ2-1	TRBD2	AWSAGTSLDNEQF
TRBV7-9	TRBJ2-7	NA	ASSLGGQGFNEQY
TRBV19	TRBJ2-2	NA	ASSPPGGELF
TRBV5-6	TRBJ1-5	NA	ASSLGANQPQH
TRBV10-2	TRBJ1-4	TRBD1	ASSGFGQGGEKLF
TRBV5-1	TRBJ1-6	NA	ASSLDSQNNSPLH
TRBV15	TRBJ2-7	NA	ATSRQGPYEQY
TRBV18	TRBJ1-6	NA	ASSPAGDSPLH
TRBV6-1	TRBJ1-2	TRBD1	ASSLGQVEIYGYT
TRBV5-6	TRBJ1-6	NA	ASSLDRHNSPLH
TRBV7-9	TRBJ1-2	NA	ASSTDSSGYT
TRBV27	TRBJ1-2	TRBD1	ASSLGQGSGYT
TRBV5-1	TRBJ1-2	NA	ASSSGTTPPNYGYT
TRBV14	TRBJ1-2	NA	ASSRGYGYT
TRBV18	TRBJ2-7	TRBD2	ASSPSGLAGGFNEQY
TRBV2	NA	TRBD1	ASTPAGQGAHEQY